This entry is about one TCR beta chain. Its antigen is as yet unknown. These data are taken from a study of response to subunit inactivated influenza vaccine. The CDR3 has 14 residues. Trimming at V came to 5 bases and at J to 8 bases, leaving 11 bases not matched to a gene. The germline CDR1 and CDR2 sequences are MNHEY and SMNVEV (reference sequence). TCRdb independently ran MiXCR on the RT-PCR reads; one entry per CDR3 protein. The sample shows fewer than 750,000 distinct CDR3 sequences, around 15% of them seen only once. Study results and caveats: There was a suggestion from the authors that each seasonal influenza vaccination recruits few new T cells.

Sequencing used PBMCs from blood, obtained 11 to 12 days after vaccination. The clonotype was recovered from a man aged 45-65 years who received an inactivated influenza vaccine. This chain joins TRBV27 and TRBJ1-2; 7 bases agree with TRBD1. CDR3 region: CASSETGVASGYTF. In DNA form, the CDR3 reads TGTGCCAGCAGTGAAACAGGGGTCGCGTCGGGCTACACCTTC.